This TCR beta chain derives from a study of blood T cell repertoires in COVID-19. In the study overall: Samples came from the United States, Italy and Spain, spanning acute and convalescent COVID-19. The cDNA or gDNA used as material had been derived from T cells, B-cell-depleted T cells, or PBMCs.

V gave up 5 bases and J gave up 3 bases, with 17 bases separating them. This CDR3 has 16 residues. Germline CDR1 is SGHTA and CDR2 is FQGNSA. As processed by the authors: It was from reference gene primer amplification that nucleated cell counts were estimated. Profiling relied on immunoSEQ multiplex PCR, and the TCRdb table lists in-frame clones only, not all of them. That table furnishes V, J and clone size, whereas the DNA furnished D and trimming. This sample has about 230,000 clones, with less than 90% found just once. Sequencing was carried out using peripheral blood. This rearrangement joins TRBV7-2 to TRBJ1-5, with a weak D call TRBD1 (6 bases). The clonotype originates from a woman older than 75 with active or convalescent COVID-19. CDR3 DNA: TGTGCCAGCAGCATTACAGGGACGGCCTCCAATCAGCCCCAGCATTTT. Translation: CASSITGTASNQPQHF.